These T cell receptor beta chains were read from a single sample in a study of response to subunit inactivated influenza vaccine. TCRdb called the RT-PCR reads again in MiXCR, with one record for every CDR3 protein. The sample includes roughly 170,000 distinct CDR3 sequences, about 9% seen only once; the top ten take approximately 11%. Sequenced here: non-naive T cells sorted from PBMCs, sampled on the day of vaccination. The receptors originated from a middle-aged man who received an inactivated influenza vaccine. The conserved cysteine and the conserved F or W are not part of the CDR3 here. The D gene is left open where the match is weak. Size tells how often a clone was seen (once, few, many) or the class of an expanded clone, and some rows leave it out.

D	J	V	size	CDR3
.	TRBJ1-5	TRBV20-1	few	SAREDGRGNQPQH
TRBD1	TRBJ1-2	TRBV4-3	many	ASSQEIQGLDYGYT
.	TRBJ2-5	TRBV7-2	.	ASSTTSGETQY
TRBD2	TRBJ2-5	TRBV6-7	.	ARDSGGNPGETTPETQY
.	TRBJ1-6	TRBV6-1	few	ASSPASYNSPLH
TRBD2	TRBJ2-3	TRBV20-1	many	SAIAGSSTDTQY
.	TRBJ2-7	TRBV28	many	ASNVPGLSYEQY
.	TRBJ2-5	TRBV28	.	ASSGVAETQY
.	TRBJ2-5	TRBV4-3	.	ASSQDGNSQETQY
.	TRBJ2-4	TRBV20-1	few	SAIGSAKNIQY
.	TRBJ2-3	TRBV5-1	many	ASSFNSASTDTQY
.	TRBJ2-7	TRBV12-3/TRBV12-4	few	ASSPDLYEQY
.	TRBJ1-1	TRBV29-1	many	SVVLGEAF
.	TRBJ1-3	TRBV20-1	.	SASLRTGNTIY
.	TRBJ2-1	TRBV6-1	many	ASREITYNEQF
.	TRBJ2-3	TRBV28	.	ASIHAGRVDTQY
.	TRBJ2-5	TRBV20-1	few	SAGAMGETQY
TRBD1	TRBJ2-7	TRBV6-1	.	ASRGTGNYEQY
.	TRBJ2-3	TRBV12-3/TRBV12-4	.	ASSLQLSTDTQY
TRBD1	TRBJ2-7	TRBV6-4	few	ASSDSQGARDYEQY
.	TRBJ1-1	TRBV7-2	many	ASSLGAGMNTEAF
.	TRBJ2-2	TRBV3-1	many	ASSQDGRTGELF
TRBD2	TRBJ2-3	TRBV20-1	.	RASKGLAITDTQY
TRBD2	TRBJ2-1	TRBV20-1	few	SASNSGSSYNEQF
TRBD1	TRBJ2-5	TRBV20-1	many	SARKPGGETQY
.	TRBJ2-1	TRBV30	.	AWSRGGSYNEQF
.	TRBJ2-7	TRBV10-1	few	ASSESLGPYEQY
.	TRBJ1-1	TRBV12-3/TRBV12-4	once	ASSRTVYTEAF
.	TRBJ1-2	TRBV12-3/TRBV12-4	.	ASRSTGANYGYT
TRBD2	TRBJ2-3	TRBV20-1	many	SAGGGSGDTQY
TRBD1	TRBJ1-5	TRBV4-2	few	ASSQGGTGDQPQH
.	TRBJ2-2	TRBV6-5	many	ASSYGDSWSGELF
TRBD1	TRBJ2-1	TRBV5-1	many	ASSHDRGGNEQF
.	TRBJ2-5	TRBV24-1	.	ATSESGGGETQY
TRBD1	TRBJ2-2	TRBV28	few	ASSPAYRGPTGELF
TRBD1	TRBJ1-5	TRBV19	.	ASSMGTGKGKRSNQPQH
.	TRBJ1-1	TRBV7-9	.	ASSPGTNAEAF
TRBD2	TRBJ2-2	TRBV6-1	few	ASGPGLANTGELF
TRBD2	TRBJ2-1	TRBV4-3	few	ASSQDFSGNYNEQF
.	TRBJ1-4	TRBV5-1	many	ASSLEGLQNEKLF
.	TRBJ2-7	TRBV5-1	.	ASSLTGVLYEQY
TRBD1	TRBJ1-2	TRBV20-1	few	SADPGQGYGYT